This T cell receptor beta chain stems from a study of T cells after yellow fever vaccination. Turning to the study itself: Preparing low-cell-number fractions relied on SMART-Seq v4 Ultra Low Input.

V was trimmed by 1 base and J by 4 bases, leaving 13 bases between them. Germline V gives CDR1 SNHLY, CDR2 FYNNEI. This CDR3 contains 15 residues. TCRdb reanalysed the 5' RACE reads using MiXCR and keeps one entry per CDR3 protein. The data contain 250,000 to 400,000 distinct CDR3 sequences, approximately 4% of them singletons. This clonotype was seen a handful of times. The rearrangement uses TRBV2 and TRBJ2-5, with D perhaps TRBD2 (5 bases). This sequence originates from a man in his late teens or twenties who received the YFV17D yellow fever vaccine. Sequenced material: PBMCs, taken 5 days after the yellow fever booster vaccination. CDR3 coding DNA: TGTGCCAGCAGTGAAGTCGCGGGTATGGGAGAGACCCAGTACTTC. This sequence encodes CASSEVAGMGETQYF.